The following is a TCR beta chain sequence with its context. Per the study methods: Estimation of nucleated cell counts was performed using reference gene primer amplification. Assay: immunoSEQ multiplex PCR; the TCRdb copy retains only in-frame clones and omits some. D and trimming were read from the DNA, whereas the V and J calls and clone size are those reported in that table. This table holds roughly 74,000 clones, around nine tenths found once. This specimen comes from a study of blood T cell repertoires in COVID-19. On the study more broadly: From the United States, Italy and Spain came samples of acute and convalescent COVID-19. In each case, the material was cDNA or gDNA derived from T cells, B-cell-depleted T cells, or PBMCs.

Looked up from germline, CDR1 is SNHLY and CDR2 is FYNNEI. This CDR3 has 15 residues. Trimming left V 3 bases short and J 7 bases short, with 13 bases between. Input material: peripheral blood. V and J are TRBV2 and TRBJ1-6, with TRBD1 as a possible D gene (5 bases). This TCR came from a woman at least 80 years old with active or convalescent COVID-19. Here the CDR3 DNA reads TGTGCCAGCAGTGATAGGCGGGGCCAAAATTCACCCCTCCACTTT. This gives the protein CASSDRRGQNSPLHF.